A single sample gave rise to the 31 T cell receptor beta chains below, sequenced in a study of identical twins (dated by TCRdb to about 2016). The library was made by 5' RACE. Sequencing was performed on an Illumina HiSeq 2000. TCRdb reprocessing: public reads trimmed at Q25 with fastp, clones called with MiXCR, in-frame beta chains kept. Merged by CDR3 protein, the rows form single entries marked with the most common genes and DNA. In this sample the table shows just under 550,000 distinct CDR3 sequences, roughly 15% of which occur a single time. Around 0.48% of the sample is taken by the ten largest. The same data also contributed to another study, on yellow fever vaccine responses in identical twins.

The specimen sequenced was CD4+ T cells sorted from blood. Every receptor here comes from a woman aged 18-29 years in good health.

This clonotype was seen at least ten times. The rearrangement links TRBV12-3 or TRBV12-4 to TRBJ2-5, with D unclear. Trimming cost V 3 bases and J 0 bases, with 5 bases left between them. The CDR3 loop spans 13 amino acids. CDR3 DNA sequence: TGTGCCAGCAGTTTCGCTTACCAAGAGACCCAGTACTTC. Translation gives CASSFAYQETQYF.

This clonotype was seen a few times. The genes are TRBV7-2 and TRBJ1-4; D is unclear. V lost 5 bases, J lost 7 bases, and 8 bases lay in between. CDR1 is SGHTA and CDR2 is FQGNSA in the germline V gene. This CDR3 is built from 12 residues. The CDR3 DNA is TGTGCCAGCAGCCCCCCCAGTGAAAAACTGTTTTTT. Amino acids: CASSPPSEKLFF.

A word on this clonotype: An end of the junction differs from the germline gene, which may be a read error. This chain connects TRBV20-1 to TRBJ2-1, with D tentatively TRBD2 (5 bases). The CDR3 loop spans 16 amino acids. CDR1 DFQATT and CDR2 SNEGSKA come from the germline V gene (reference sequence). The CDR3 sequence: CCAREKAVYSYNEQFF. As DNA, the CDR3 is TGCTGTGCTAGAGAGAAAGCGGTTTACTCCTACAATGAGCAGTTCTTC.

This clonotype has only a few counts. The rearrangement links TRBV3-1 to TRBJ2-7; D perhaps matches TRBD1 (5 bases). V shed 4 bases and J shed 2 bases, with 12 bases lying between them. CDR1 LGHDT and CDR2 YNNKEL come from the germline V gene (reference sequence). This CDR3 is built from 14 residues. In DNA form, the CDR3 reads TGTGCCAGCAGCCGCTTAGACAGCACCTACGAGCAGTACTTC. The encoded protein is CASSRLDSTYEQYF.

This clonotype was seen a handful of times. The chain recombines TRBV4-1 with TRBJ2-2; the D gene is possibly TRBD2 (5 bases). V lost 4 bases to trimming and J lost 5 bases, with 14 bases between them. The CDR3 has 15 residues. Germline values: CDR1 MGHRA, CDR2 YSYEKL. The CDR3 sequence is CASSPVRGGTGELFF. The DNA for the CDR3 is TGCGCCAGCAGCCCCGTACGTGGCGGGACCGGGGAGCTGTTTTTT.

This clonotype has more than one count but fewer than ten. J is TRBJ2-1 and V is TRBV5-6; 16 nucleotides align to TRBD2. CDR1 and CDR2 from the germline V gene are SGHDT and YYEEEE. V lost 3 bases and J lost 6; bases outside the gene matches: 15. CDR3 length: 20 amino acids. The CDR3 DNA follows: TGTGCCAGCAGCTCAAAGGAGGGACTAGCGGGAGGGCCATTTTTCAATGAGCAGTTCTTC. This codes for CASSSKEGLAGGPFFNEQFF. The full variable domain, completed using reference TRBV5-6 and TRBJ2-1, is DAGVTQSPTHLIKTRGQQVTLRCSPKSGHDTVSWYQQALGQGPQFIFQYYEEEERQRGNFPDRFSGHQFPNYSSELNVNALLLGDSALYLCASSSKEGLAGGPFFNEQFFGPGTRLTVL.

This clonotype was seen at least ten times. The chain has TRBV18 and TRBJ2-5; D is undetermined. CDR1 is KGHSH, CDR2 LQKENI, per germline. The CDR3 runs 13 residues. Trimming took 8 bases from V and 2 from J, leaving 12 bases between them. The CDR3 region is CASSPGIQETQYF. The DNA for the CDR3 is TGTGCCAGCAGCCCCGGAATACAAGAGACCCAGTACTTC.

This clonotype was seen many times. The chain couples TRBV12-3 or TRBV12-4 to TRBJ2-2, with TRBD2 matching 12 bases. V lost 2 bases, J lost 6 bases, and 4 bases stayed unmatched. CDR3 length: 16 amino acids. CDR3 in amino acids: CASSLSGTSGPGELFF. CDR3 bases: TGTGCCAGCAGTTTATCCGGGACTAGCGGGCCCGGGGAGCTGTTTTTT.

This clonotype was counted a few times. The CDR3 DNA is TGCAGTGCTGGGCGACTAGCGGGGAACCTCTACAATGAGCAGTTCTTC. The encoded protein is CSAGRLAGNLYNEQFF. V usage is TRBV20-1 and J usage is TRBJ2-1, with 11 bases aligning to TRBD2. V dropped 5 bases and J dropped 3; count of bases not matched to a gene: 9. CDR3 length: 16 residues. The V gene's germline CDR1 is DFQATT and CDR2 SNEGSKA (reference sequence).

This clonotype was picked up a small number of times. The chain has TRBV7-8 and TRBJ2-3; tentatively, D is TRBD1 (5 bases). Germline V gene sequence: CDR1 SGHVS, CDR2 FQNEAQ. V lost 0 bases to trimming and J lost 2 bases, with 15 bases between them. The CDR3 totals 17 residues. The CDR3 nucleotides are TGTGCCAGCAGCTTAGCAAGGACACTTTCAGTCACAGATACGCAGTATTTT. Protein: CASSLARTLSVTDTQYF.

This chain connects TRBV10-2 to TRBJ2-1; TRBD2 agrees at 9 bases. Germline CDR1 is WSHSY and CDR2 is SAAADI. Germline trimming cut 6 bases from V and 4 bases from J; bases unmatched to any gene: 4. The CDR3 contains 14 residues. The CDR3 sequence is CASSGLALYNEQFF. For the CDR3, the DNA is TGCGCCAGCAGCGGACTAGCGTTGTACAATGAGCAGTTCTTC.

The CDR3 reads CASRSGGAADTQYF. In nucleotides, the CDR3 is TGTGCCAGCAGGAGCGGGGGGGCCGCAGATACGCAGTATTTT. The chain uses TRBV12-3 or TRBV12-4 and TRBJ2-3, with 10 bases lining up with TRBD2. The V gene end was trimmed by 6 bases and the J gene end by 4 bases; junction bases not matched to a gene: 4. The CDR3 is made up of 14 amino acids.

The gene calls are TRBV12-3 or TRBV12-4 and TRBJ1-4, with TRBD1 identical over 7 bases. Unmatched junction bases numbered 9, after V lost 5 bases and J lost 15 bases. This CDR3 has 12 residues. The CDR3 nucleotides are TGTGCCAGCAGTACAGGGGTCGGAAGTGTGTTTTTT. Protein sequence: CASSTGVGSVFF.

The rearrangement joins TRBV9 to TRBJ2-5; 7 bases fit TRBD2. Losses at the gene ends were 3 bases for V and 2 bases for J; bases not matched to a gene: 10. The CDR3 has 16 amino acids. From germline, CDR1 is SGDLS and CDR2 YYNGEE. The CDR3 loop reads CASSARVGREQETQYF. CDR3 nucleotide sequence: TGTGCCAGCAGCGCCCGAGTGGGGCGGGAGCAAGAGACCCAGTACTTC.

The chain carries TRBV18 and TRBJ1-1; no clear D gene. V was shortened by 2 bases and J by 3 bases, with 7 bases between the two germline ends. The CDR3 is made up of 13 amino acids. Per the germline V gene, CDR1 is KGHSH and CDR2 is LQKENI. CDR3 nucleotides: TGTGCCAGCTCACCAAGTTCGGACACTGAAGCTTTCTTT. It translates to CASSPSSDTEAFF.

This clonotype was seen only a few times. The chain joins TRBV5-5 to TRBJ2-5; possible D gene TRBD1, 6 bases. There are 14 residues in the CDR3. Germline assignment: CDR1 SGHKS and CDR2 YYEKEE (reference sequence). V dropped 3 bases and J dropped 1 base, with 10 bases sitting between them. The DNA of the CDR3 is TGTGCCAGCAGCTCTACAGGGAGCCAAGAGACCCAGTACTTC. Translating gives CASSSTGSQETQYF.

CDR3 residues: CASSQVVRQGGEQYF. The DNA of the CDR3 is TGTGCCAGCAGCCAAGTTGTTCGTCAGGGGGGCGAGCAGTACTTC. This chain connects TRBV3-1 to TRBJ2-7, with a possible D match to TRBD1 (7 bases). Germline V lookup: CDR1 LGHDT, CDR2 YNNKEL (reference sequence). The CDR3 covers 15 residues. V gave up 1 base and J gave up 6 bases, with 16 bases separating them.

The chain uses TRBV7-9 and TRBJ1-1; no firm D call. Germline V gene sequence: CDR1 SEHNR, CDR2 FQNEAQ (reference sequence). The length of the CDR3 is 14 residues. V lost 2 bases to trimming and J lost 5 bases, with 12 bases between them. The CDR3 spells CASSLSGWRTEAFF. CDR3 nucleotide sequence: TGTGCCAGCAGCTTAAGTGGCTGGAGAACTGAAGCTTTCTTT.

V usage is TRBV5-5 and J usage is TRBJ2-7; no clear D gene. V was shortened by 0 bases and J by 4 bases, with 8 bases between the two germline ends. The CDR3 sequence is 13 residues long. CDR1 SGHKS and CDR2 YYEKEE come from the germline V gene (reference sequence). Here the CDR3 reads CASSLGPIYEQYF. The CDR3 DNA sequence: TGTGCCAGCAGCTTGGGACCGATATACGAGCAGTACTTC.

This chain joins TRBV28 and TRBJ2-2; 9 nucleotides agree with TRBD1. This CDR3 contains 15 residues. Germline CDR1 MDHEN, CDR2 SYDVKM. J was trimmed by 4 bases and V by 5 bases; bases with no gene match: 5. CDR3 in DNA: TGTGCCAGCAGTCCGAGGGACAGGGTCACCGGGGAGCTGTTTTTT. This gives the protein CASSPRDRVTGELFF.

This clonotype turned up a few times. The CDR3 DNA is TGTGCCAGCAGTTTGATTGCGGGCTCAGATACGCAGTATTTT. Residues: CASSLIAGSDTQYF. The V and J genes are TRBV12-3 or TRBV12-4 and TRBJ2-3; tentative D call: TRBD2 (5 bases). This CDR3 region has 14 residues. V gave up 3 bases and J gave up 4 bases, with 11 bases separating them.

The chain employs TRBV14 and TRBJ2-1; TRBD2 matches 12 bases. This CDR3 spans 23 amino acids. Germline lookup yields CDR1 SGHDN and CDR2 FVKESK. V was clipped by 8 bases and J by 6 bases; unmatched bases: 32. The CDR3 DNA sequence: TGTGCCAGCCTACCCTTGTCCCCAGCTCTGACAGGGACTGGACTAGCGGGGACCAATGAGCAGTTCTTC. This sequence encodes CASLPLSPALTGTGLAGTNEQFF.

This clonotype appeared many times. For the CDR3, the DNA is TGCAGTGCTAGAGGGGGTTCGGGGGCATATGAGACCCAGTACTTC. It translates to CSARGGSGAYETQYF. V gene TRBV20-1 combines with J gene TRBJ2-5; TRBD1 or TRBD2 may be the D gene (6 bases each). Trimming shortened V by 1 base and J by 5 bases, and 17 bases separated the two germline ends. Germline values: CDR1 DFQATT, CDR2 SNEGSKA (reference sequence). The CDR3 has 15 amino acids.

This clonotype appeared a few times. The rearrangement links TRBV20-1 to TRBJ2-3; TRBD1 aligns across 8 bases. The germline V gene has CDR1 DFQATT and CDR2 SNEGSKA (reference sequence). The CDR3 covers 17 residues. J lost 5 bases, V lost 1 base, and 14 bases had no gene match. CDR3 amino acids: CSARAIAPGTGRDTQYF. CDR3 nucleotide sequence: TGCAGTGCTAGAGCCATAGCCCCAGGGACAGGCAGAGATACGCAGTATTTT.

The V gene is TRBV10-2, the J gene TRBJ2-1, with D unclear. This CDR3 comprises 10 residues. Per germline, CDR1 WSHSY and CDR2 SAAADI. V shed 9 bases and J shed 12 bases, with 12 bases lying between them. For the CDR3, the DNA is TGCGCCAGATGGAGTTTGGGGCAGTTCTTC. Translated: CARWSLGQFF.

This clonotype has ten or more counts. The chain has TRBV12-3 or TRBV12-4 and TRBJ2-1; D is tentatively TRBD1 or TRBD2 (5 bases each). The CDR3 is 14 amino acids. The V end was cut by 3 bases, the J end by 2 bases, with 8 bases between. For the CDR3, the DNA is TGTGCCAGCAGTTTGAGGGGAACCTACAATGAGCAGTTCTTC. It codes for CASSLRGTYNEQFF.

The genes are TRBV14 and TRBJ2-1, with 9 bases fitting TRBD2. Germline CDR1 is SGHDN and CDR2 is FVKESK. With V trimmed by 3 bases and J by 4 bases, 7 bases remained unmatched. The length of the CDR3 is 16 residues. In DNA form, the CDR3 reads TGTGCCAGCAGCCACGAGACTAGCGGACAATACAATGAGCAGTTCTTC. Encoded protein: CASSHETSGQYNEQFF.

The V call is TRBV20-1, the J call TRBJ2-1, with 13 bases that match TRBD2. The germline CDR1 and CDR2 sequences are DFQATT and SNEGSKA (reference sequence). J lost 2 bases, V lost 2 bases, and 3 bases had no gene match. This CDR3 is built from 16 residues. In DNA, the CDR3 is TGCAGTGCTAGACCGGGACTAGCGGGACCCTACAATGAGCAGTTCTTC. As protein: CSARPGLAGPYNEQFF.

V and J are TRBV7-2 and TRBJ2-3, with D perhaps being TRBD1 or TRBD2 (6 bases each). The V and J ends lost 8 bases and 1 base respectively, with 22 bases between them. CDR1 and CDR2 (germline): SGHTA, FQGNSA. The CDR3 loop spans 17 amino acids. The CDR3 DNA is TGTGCCAGCCGCAGGGGAGGACTCACGGTGGGCACAGATACGCAGTATTTT. Amino acid sequence: CASRRGGLTVGTDTQYF.

The V and J genes are TRBV15 and TRBJ1-5; TRBD1 is a possible D gene (5 bases). This CDR3 comprises 15 residues. Deletions cut 0 bases from V and 3 bases from J, with 9 bases between. The germline CDR1 and CDR2 sequences are LNHNV and YYDKDF (reference sequence). The CDR3 loop reads CATSRDRQNNQPQHF. The CDR3 coding sequence is TGTGCCACCAGCAGAGATCGACAGAACAATCAGCCCCAGCATTTT.

This clonotype has more than one count but fewer than ten. An end of the junction differs from the germline gene, which may be a read error. J is TRBJ2-2 and V is TRBV24-1, with 8 positions matching TRBD1. Germline V lookup: CDR1 KGHDR, CDR2 SFDVKD. This CDR3 spans 14 amino acids. The CDR3 sequence is CATGRGLNTGELSF. Here the CDR3 DNA reads TGTGCCACCGGCAGGGGGCTTAACACCGGGGAGCTGTCTTTT.